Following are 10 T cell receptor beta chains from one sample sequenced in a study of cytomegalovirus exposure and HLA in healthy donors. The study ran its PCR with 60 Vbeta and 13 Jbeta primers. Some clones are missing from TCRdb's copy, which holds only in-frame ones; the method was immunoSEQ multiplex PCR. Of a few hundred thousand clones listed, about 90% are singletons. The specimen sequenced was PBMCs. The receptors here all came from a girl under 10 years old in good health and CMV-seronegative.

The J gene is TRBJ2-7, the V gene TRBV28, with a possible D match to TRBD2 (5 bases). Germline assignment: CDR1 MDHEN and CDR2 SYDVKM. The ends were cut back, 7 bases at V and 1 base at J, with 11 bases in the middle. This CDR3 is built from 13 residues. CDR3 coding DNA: TGTGCCAGCACCCCGACTACTTCCTACGAGCAGTACTTC. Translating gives CASTPTTSYEQYF.

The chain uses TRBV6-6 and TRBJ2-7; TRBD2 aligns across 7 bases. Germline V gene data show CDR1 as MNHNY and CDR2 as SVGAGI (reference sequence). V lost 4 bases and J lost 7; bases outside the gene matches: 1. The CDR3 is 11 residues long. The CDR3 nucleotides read TGTGCCAGCAGTTCAGCGGGGGAGCAGTACTTC. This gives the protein CASSSAGEQYF.

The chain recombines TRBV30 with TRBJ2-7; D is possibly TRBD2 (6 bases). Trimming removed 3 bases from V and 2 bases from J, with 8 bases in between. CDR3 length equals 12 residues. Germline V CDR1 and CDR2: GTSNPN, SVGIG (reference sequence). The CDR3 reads CAWSGTPYEQYF. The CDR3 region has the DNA TGTGCCTGGAGCGGGACTCCCTACGAGCAGTACTTC.

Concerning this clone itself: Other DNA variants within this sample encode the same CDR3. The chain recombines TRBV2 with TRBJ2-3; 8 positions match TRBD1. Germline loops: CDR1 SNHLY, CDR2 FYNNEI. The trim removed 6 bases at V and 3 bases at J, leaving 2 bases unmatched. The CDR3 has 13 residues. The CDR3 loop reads CASRDRVTDTQYF. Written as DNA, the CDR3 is TGTGCCAGCAGGGACAGGGTTACAGATACGCAGTATTTT.

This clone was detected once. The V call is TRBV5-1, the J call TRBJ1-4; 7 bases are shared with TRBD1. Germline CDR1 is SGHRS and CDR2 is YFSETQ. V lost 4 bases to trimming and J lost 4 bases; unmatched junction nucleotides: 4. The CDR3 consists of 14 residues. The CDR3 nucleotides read TGCGCCAGCAGCCCACAGGGGCTTAATGAAAAACTGTTTTTT. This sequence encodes CASSPQGLNEKLFF. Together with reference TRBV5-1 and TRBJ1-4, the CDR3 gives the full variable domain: KAGVTQTPRYLIKTRGQQVTLSCSPISGHRSVSWYQQTPGQGLQFLFEYFSETQRNKGNFPGRFSGRQFSNSRSEMNVSTLELGDSALYLCASSPQGLNEKLFFGSGTQLSVL.

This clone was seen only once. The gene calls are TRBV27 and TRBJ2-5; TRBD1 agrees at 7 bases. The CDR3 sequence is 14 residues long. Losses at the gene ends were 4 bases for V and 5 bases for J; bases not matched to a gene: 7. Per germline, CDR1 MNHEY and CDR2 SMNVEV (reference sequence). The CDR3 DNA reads TGTGCCAGCAGTTCCTACAGGGGCGGGGAGACCCAGTACTTC. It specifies CASSSYRGGETQYF.

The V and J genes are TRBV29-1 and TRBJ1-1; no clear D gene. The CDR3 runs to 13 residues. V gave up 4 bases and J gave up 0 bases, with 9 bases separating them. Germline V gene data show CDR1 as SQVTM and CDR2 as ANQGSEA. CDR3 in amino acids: CSVGASLNTEAFF. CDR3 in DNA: TGCAGCGTTGGGGCCAGCCTGAACACTGAAGCTTTCTTT.

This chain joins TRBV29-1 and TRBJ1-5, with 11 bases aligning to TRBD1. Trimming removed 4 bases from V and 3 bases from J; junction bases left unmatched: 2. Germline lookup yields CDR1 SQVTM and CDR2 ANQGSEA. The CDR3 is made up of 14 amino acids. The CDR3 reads CSVGGQGANQPQHF. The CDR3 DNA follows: TGCAGCGTTGGTGGACAGGGGGCCAATCAGCCCCAGCATTTT.

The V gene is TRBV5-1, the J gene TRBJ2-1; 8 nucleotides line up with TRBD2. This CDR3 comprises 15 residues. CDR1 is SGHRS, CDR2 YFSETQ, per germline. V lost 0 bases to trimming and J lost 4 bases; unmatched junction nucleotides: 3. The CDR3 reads CASSLDPSGYNEQFF. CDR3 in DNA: TGCGCCAGCAGCTTGGATCCTAGCGGGTACAATGAGCAGTTCTTC.

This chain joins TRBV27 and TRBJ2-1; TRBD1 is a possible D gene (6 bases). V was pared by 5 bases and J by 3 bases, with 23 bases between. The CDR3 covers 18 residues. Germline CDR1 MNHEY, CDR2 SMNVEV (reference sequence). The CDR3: CASSSQGHRKKFYNEQFF. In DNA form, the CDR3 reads TGTGCCAGCAGTAGTCAGGGACACCGCAAGAAGTTCTACAATGAGCAGTTCTTC.